The 14 T cell receptor delta chains listed next were all sequenced from one sample in a study of γδ T cells in repeated Plasmodium falciparum infection. TCRdb made new clone calls on the multiplex PCR reads using CATT. The sample consists of around 49,000 delta-chain clones, 1.9% of them appearing once. Gammadelta T cells were flow-sorted from PBMC into Vgamma9/Vdelta2+ and Vdelta2-negative populations for bulk analysis. Sequenced sample: gamma-delta T cells from blood. These receptors originate from a pool of human donors (malaria-infected and uninfected, not separated).

The chain is built from TRDV1 and TRDJ1, with a possible D match to TRDD2 (5 bases). TCRdb gives no J gene; it was assigned here by matching the DNA to germline. The CDR3 loop spans 21 amino acids. The V end was cut by 4 bases, the J end by 0 bases, with 30 bases between. Germline-derived CDR1 and CDR2 are TSWWSYY and QGS. The DNA of the CDR3 is TGTGCTCTTGGGGCCTCTTCCCGCTTCCAGGGTGGGTCCTGGTACACCGATAAACTCATCTTT. This codes for CALGASSRFQGGSWYTDKLIF.

In this sample, this clone turned up many times. The protein that TCRdb holds for this DNA derives from a much larger clone and differs from the translated DNA at residue 20, which likely indicates a read error; the protein shown here is translated from the DNA. The J gene is TRDJ1, the V gene TRDV3; TRDD3 matches at 13 bases. The CDR3 loop spans 24 amino acids. The germline V gene has CDR1 TVYSNPD and CDR2 GDNSRS (reference sequence). CDR3 sequence: CAFSYPSYLGDVLGDTLYTGKLIF. The CDR3 DNA reads TGTGCCTTTAGCTACCCTTCCTACTTAGGGGATGTACTGGGGGATACGCTGTACACCGGTAAACTCATCTTT.

This chain links TRDV1 with TRDJ1; maybe TRDD3 (5 bases). Here the J gene came from matching the DNA to germline, since TCRdb omits it. V lost 0 bases and J 1 base, leaving 15 bases between the germline ends. CDR3 length: 17 residues. Germline V gene lookup returns CDR1 TSWWSYY and CDR2 QGS. CDR3 DNA sequence: TGTGCTCTTGGGGAACTAACCAGGGGAGACCCCACCGATAAACTCATCTTT. Translating it yields CALGELTRGDPTDKLIF.

This clone was found a few times. The protein TCRdb lists belongs to a much larger clone and differs from this DNA's translation at residue 17, which points to a read error; the protein shown is made from the DNA. The V and J genes are TRDV3 and TRDJ1; 10 nucleotides align to TRDD3. In the absence of a J gene in TCRdb, the DNA was matched to germline to assign it here. The CDR3 consists of 21 residues. Germline V gene lookup returns CDR1 TVYSNPD and CDR2 GDNSRS (reference sequence). The CDR3 region has the DNA TGTGCCTGGGGGTCGACGAGGAGGTACTGGGGGATCCCCTCCAACACCGGTAAACTCATCTTT. This encodes CAWGSTRRYWGIPSNTGKLIF.

At least ten counts were recorded for this clone. The TCRdb protein, from a much larger clone, departs from this DNA's translation at residue 16, likely by read error; the protein shown derives from the DNA. The V gene is TRDV1, the J gene TRDJ1, with TRDD3 matching over 9 bases. This CDR3 contains 21 residues. V dropped 0 bases and J dropped 3; count of bases not matched to a gene: 20. Germline V gene sequence: CDR1 TSWWSYY, CDR2 QGS. This CDR3 reads CALGELPFRYWGTSYADKLIF. CDR3 nucleotides: TGTGCTCTTGGGGAACTTCCCTTCAGGTACTGGGGGACCTCGTACGCCGATAAACTCATCTTT.

This clone was detected ten times or more. The chain joins TRDV1 to TRDJ1; tentatively, D is TRDD3 (5 bases). No J gene was available from TCRdb, and it was assigned here by a germline match of the DNA. V lost 5 bases to trimming and J lost 0 bases, with 31 bases between them. This CDR3 region has 21 residues. In germline, CDR1 is TSWWSYY, CDR2 QGS. Here the CDR3 reads CALGNPPFTRIIKGDTDKLIF. CDR3 bases: TGTGCTCTTGGGAATCCTCCCTTTACCCGTATCATAAAGGGGGACACCGATAAACTCATCTTT.

As to this clone: The TCRdb record carries a much larger clone's protein, which differs from this DNA's translation at residue 8; a read error is the likely cause, and the protein listed here is the DNA translation. The chain joins TRDV2 to TRDJ1; possible D gene TRDD3, 5 bases. TCRdb offers no J gene call, so here the DNA was matched to germline to obtain one. Trimming pared 2 bases from V and 4 bases from J, leaving 13 bases between. CDR3 size: 14 residues. Per the germline V gene, CDR1 is GEAIGNYY and CDR2 is EKD. CDR3 in amino acids: CACDKVGIVDKLIF. The CDR3 DNA reads as TGTGCCTGTGACAAGGTAGGGATCGTCGATAAACTCATCTTT.

This clone was picked up a small number of times. Translating this DNA gives a protein that differs at residue 15 from the TCRdb one, which belongs to a much larger clone; a read error is likely, and the protein shown is this translation. This rearrangement joins TRDV1 to TRDJ1, with D possibly TRDD3 on 9 matching bases. The J gene, left out of TCRdb, was set here by checking the DNA against germline. CDR3 length: 20 amino acids. V lost 1 base and J lost 4, with 28 bases in between. Germline CDR1 reads TSWWSYY; CDR2 reads QGS. Here the CDR3 DNA reads TGTGCTCTTGGGGAACACGCCGGCCTTCCTAGAAACTGGGGGAGCGATAAACTCATCTTT. Translated, it gives CALGEHAGLPRNWGSDKLIF.

This clone was seen only a few times. The protein TCRdb lists belongs to a much larger clone and differs from this DNA's translation at residue 23, which points to a read error; the protein shown is made from the DNA. The V gene is TRDV1, but the J gene lacks a call; TRDD3 is the table's D call and was not checked against the DNA. Per germline, CDR1 TSWWSYY and CDR2 QGS. CDR3 length equals 24 residues. The CDR3 DNA is TGTGCTCTTGGACCATATCGGGCCCCTTCCTACGTGTTTACTGGGGGCCGTTACACCGATAAACTCACCTTT. This gives the protein CALGPYRAPSYVFTGGRYTDKLTF.

This clone has a count of ten or more. The protein TCRdb lists belongs to a much larger clone and differs from this DNA's translation at residue 16, which points to a read error; the protein shown is made from the DNA. V and J are TRDV1 and TRDJ1; 9 bases line up with TRDD3. In the absence of a J gene in TCRdb, the DNA was matched to germline to assign it here. The CDR3 spans 22 residues. Per the germline V gene, CDR1 is TSWWSYY and CDR2 is QGS. With 2 bases clipped from V and 0 bases from J, the junction kept 22 bases outside the gene matches. The CDR3 protein is CALGENQFKYWGTPLHTDKLIF. The CDR3 DNA follows: TGTGCTCTTGGGGAAAACCAATTCAAGTACTGGGGGACACCTCTGCACACCGATAAACTCATCTTT.

Remarks on this clone: This likely came from a read error, as a far larger clone is one base away. Within the sample, other DNA sequences also encode this same CDR3. This sequence joins TRDV2 and TRDJ1; 11 bases fit TRDD3. TCRdb does not report a J gene; here it was assigned by matching the DNA to germline references. Germline-derived CDR1 and CDR2 are GEAIGNYY and EKD. V dropped 3 bases and J dropped 6; count of bases not matched to a gene: 2. This CDR3 has 13 amino acids. The DNA of the CDR3 is TGTGCCTGTGACTTACTGGGGGATAATAAACTCATCTTT. It yields the protein CACDLLGDNKLIF.

In this sample, this clone turned up a few times. The protein held in TCRdb is that of a much larger clone and does not match this DNA's translation at residue 15, likely because of a read error; the protein shown is translated from the DNA. The V and J genes are TRDV2 and TRDJ1; 12 positions match TRDD3. TCRdb gives no J gene; it was assigned here by matching the DNA to germline. Germline V gene sequence: CDR1 GEAIGNYY, CDR2 EKD. Losses at the gene ends were 0 bases for V and 0 bases for J; bases not matched to a gene: 19. This CDR3 is built from 22 residues. CDR3 DNA: TGTGCCTGTGACACCGTCGGAGGATCATCTGGGGGATACGAGGGGTACACCGATAAACTCATCTTT. This encodes CACDTVGGSSGGYEGYTDKLIF.

As regards this clone: The protein that TCRdb holds for this DNA derives from a much larger clone and differs from the translated DNA at residue 11, which likely indicates a read error; the protein shown here is translated from the DNA. The chain carries TRDV2 and TRDJ1; D unresolved. The J gene comes from matching the DNA to germline here; TCRdb lacks it. The V and J ends lost 0 bases and 3 bases respectively, with 16 bases between them. There are 16 residues in the CDR3. Germline-derived CDR1 and CDR2 are GEAIGNYY and EKD. In nucleotides, the CDR3 is TGTGCCTGTGACACCGAGGAAGAAGAGGGCGCCGATAAACTCATCTTT. Encoded protein: CACDTEEEEGADKLIF.

This clone was seen more than once but under ten times. This sequence is one base from a far larger clone and is likely a read error. Other DNA sequences in the same sample also yield this CDR3. The J gene is TRDJ1, the V gene TRDV2; 11 bases fit TRDD3. The J gene, missing from TCRdb, was assigned here through DNA to germline matching. Germline V lookup: CDR1 GEAIGNYY, CDR2 EKD. This CDR3 has 16 residues. This CDR3 is CACDLLGDRYTDKLIF. CDR3 nucleotides: TGTGCCTGTGACTTACTGGGGGATAGGTACACCGACAAACTCATCTTT.